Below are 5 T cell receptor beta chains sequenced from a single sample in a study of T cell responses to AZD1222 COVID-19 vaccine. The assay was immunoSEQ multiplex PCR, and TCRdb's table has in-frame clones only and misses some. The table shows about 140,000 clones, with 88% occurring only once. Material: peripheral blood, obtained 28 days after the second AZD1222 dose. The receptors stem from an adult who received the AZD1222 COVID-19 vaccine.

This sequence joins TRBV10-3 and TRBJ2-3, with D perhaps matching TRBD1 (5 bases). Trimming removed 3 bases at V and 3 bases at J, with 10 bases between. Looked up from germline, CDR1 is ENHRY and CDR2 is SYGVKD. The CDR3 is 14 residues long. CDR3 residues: CAISDRVGTDTQYF. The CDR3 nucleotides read TGTGCCATCAGTGACAGGGTTGGGACAGATACGCAGTATTTT.

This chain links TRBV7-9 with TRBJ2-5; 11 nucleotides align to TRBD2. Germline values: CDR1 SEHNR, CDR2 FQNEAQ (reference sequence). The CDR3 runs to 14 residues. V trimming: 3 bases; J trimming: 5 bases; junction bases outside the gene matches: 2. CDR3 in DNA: TGTGCCAGCAGCTTGACTAGCGGGGCTGAGACCCAGTACTTC. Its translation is CASSLTSGAETQYF.

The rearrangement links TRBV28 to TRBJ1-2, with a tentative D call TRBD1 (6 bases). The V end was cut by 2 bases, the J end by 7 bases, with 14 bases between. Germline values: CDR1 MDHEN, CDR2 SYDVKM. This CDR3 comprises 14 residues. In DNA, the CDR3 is TGTGCCAGCAGTTTAGTCTTAGGGGGGACTGGCTACACCTTC. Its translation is CASSLVLGGTGYTF.

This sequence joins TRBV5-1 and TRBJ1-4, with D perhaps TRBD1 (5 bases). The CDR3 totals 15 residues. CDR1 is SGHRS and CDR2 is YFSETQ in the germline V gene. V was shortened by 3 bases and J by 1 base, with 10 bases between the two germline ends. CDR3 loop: CASSSRDGTNEKLFF. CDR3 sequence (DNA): TGCGCCAGCAGCTCAAGGGACGGAACTAATGAAAAACTGTTTTTT.

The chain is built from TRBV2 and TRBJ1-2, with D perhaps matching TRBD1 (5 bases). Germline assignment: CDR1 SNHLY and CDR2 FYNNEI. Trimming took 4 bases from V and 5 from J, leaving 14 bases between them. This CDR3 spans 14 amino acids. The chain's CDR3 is CASSVTENEYGYTF. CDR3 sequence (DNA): TGTGCCAGCAGTGTGACAGAGAACGAATATGGCTACACCTTC.